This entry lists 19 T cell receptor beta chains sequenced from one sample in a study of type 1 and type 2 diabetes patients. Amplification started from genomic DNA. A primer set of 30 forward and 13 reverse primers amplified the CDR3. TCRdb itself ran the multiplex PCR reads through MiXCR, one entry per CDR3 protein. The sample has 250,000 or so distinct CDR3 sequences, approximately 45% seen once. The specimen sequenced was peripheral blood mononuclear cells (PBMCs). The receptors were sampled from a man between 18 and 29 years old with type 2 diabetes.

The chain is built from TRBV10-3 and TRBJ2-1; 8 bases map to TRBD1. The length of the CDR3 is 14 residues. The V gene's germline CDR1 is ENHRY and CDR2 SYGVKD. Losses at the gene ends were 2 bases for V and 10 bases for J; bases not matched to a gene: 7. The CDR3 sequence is CAISEDRGGYEQFF. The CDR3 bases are TGTGCCATCAGTGAGGACAGGGGAGGCTACGAGCAGTTCTTC.

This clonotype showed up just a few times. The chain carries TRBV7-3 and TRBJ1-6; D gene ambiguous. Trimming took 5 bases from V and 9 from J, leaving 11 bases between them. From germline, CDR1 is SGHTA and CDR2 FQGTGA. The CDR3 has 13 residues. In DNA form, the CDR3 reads TGTGCCAGCAGCAGTAGGGAAACTTCACCCCTCCACTTT. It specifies CASSSRETSPLHF.

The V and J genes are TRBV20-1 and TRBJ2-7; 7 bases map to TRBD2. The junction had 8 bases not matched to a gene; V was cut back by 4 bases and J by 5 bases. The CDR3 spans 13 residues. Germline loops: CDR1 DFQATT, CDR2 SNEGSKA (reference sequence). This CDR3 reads CSAIQLTSHEQYF. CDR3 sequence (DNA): TGCAGTGCTATTCAGTTGACTAGCCACGAGCAGTACTTC.

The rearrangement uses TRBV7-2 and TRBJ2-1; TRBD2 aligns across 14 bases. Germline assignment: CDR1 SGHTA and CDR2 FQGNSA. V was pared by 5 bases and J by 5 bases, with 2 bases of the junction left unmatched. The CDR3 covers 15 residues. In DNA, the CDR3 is TGTGCCAGCAGCATGGGACTAGCGGGGGACAATGAGCAGTTCTTC. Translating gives CASSMGLAGDNEQFF.

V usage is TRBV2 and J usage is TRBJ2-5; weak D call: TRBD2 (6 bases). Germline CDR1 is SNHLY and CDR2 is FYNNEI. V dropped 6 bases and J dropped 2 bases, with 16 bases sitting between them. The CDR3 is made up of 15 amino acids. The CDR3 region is CASSSRGGWQETQYF. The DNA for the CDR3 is TGTGCCAGCAGCTCGCGGGGTGGATGGCAAGAGACCCAGTACTTC. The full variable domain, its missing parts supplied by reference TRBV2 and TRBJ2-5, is EPEVTQTPSHQVTQMGQEVILRCVPISNHLYFYWYRQILGQKVEFLVSFYNNEISEKSEIFDDQFSVERPDGSNFTLKIRSTKLEDSAMYFCASSSRGGWQETQYFGPGTRLLVL.

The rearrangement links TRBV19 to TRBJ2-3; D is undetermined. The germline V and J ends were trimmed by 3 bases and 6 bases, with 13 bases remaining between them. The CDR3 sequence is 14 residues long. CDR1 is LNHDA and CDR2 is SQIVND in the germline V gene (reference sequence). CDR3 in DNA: TGTGCCAGTAGTATTCCGGCAGGTCTGGATACGCAGTATTTT. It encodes CASSIPAGLDTQYF.

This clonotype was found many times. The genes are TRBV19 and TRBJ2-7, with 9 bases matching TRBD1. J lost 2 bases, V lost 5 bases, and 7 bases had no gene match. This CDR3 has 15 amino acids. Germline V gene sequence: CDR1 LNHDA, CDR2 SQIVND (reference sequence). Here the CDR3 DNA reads TGTGCCAGTAGTGATACAGGGGGCGAGACCTACGAGCAGTACTTC. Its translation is CASSDTGGETYEQYF.

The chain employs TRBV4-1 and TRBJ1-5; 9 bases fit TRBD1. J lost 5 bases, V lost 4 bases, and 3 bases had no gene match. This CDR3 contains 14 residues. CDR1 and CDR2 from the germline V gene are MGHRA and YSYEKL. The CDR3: CASSPRQGDQPQHF. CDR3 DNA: TGCGCCAGCAGCCCAAGACAGGGGGATCAGCCCCAGCATTTT.

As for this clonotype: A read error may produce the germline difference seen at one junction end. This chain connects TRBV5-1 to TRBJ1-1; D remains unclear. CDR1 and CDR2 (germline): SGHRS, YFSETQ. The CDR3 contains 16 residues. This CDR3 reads CASSLGIGQPTTDAFF. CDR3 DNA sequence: TGCGCCAGCAGCTTGGGTATAGGCCAACCGACCACTGACGCTTTCTTT.

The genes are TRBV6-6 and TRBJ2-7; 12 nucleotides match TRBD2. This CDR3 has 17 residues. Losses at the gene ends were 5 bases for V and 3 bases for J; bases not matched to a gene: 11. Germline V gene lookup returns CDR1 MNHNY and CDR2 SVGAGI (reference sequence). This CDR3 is CASSPRTSGRTHYEQYF. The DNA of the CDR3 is TGTGCCAGCAGTCCGAGAACTAGCGGGAGGACCCACTACGAGCAGTACTTC.

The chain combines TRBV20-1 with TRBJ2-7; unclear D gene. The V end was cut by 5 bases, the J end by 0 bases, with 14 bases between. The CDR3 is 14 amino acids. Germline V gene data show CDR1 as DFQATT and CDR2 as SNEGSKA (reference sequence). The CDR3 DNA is TGCAGTGCTCCGTGGCGGCTGAGCTCCTACGAGCAGTACTTC. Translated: CSAPWRLSSYEQYF.

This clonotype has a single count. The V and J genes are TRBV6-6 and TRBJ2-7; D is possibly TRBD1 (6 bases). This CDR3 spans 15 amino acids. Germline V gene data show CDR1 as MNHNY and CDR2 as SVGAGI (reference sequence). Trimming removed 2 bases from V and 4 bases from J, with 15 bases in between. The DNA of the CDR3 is TGTGCCAGCAGTTACAGCAGGGGAAACGGGTACGAGCAGTACTTC. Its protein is CASSYSRGNGYEQYF.

CDR3 amino acids: CASSSNRDRGLGYTF. CDR3 sequence (DNA): TGTGCCAGCAGCTCTAACCGGGACAGGGGACTAGGCTACACCTTC. This sequence joins TRBV7-9 and TRBJ1-2; 10 bases match TRBD1. Losses at the gene ends were 4 bases for V and 8 bases for J; bases not matched to a gene: 10. The CDR3 has 15 amino acids. Germline CDR1 SEHNR, CDR2 FQNEAQ (reference sequence).

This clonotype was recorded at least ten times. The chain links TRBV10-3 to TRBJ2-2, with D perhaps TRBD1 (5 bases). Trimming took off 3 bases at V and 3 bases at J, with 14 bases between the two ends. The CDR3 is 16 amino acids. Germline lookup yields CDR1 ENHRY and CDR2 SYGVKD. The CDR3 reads CAISEWIRADTGELFF. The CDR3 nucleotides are TGTGCCATCAGTGAATGGATCAGGGCGGACACCGGGGAGCTGTTTTTT.

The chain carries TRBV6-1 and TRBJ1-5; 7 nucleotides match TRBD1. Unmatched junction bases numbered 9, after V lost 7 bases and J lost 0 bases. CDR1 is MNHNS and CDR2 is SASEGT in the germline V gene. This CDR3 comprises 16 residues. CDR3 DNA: TGTGCCAGCAAGAATGAGGGACAGTATAGCAATCAGCCCCAGCATTTT. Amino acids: CASKNEGQYSNQPQHF.

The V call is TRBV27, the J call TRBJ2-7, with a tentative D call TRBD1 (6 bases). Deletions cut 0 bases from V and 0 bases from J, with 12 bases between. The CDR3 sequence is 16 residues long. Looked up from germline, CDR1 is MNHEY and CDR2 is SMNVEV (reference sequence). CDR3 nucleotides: TGTGCCAGCAGTTTATCGACCCAGGGGTACTCCTACGAGCAGTACTTC. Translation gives CASSLSTQGYSYEQYF.

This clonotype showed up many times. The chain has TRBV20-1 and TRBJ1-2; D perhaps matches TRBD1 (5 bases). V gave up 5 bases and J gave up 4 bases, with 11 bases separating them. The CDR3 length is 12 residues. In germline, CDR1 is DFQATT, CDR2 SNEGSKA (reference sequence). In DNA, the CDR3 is TGCAGTGCTCCTGACGGGGCCTATGGCTACACCTTC. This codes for CSAPDGAYGYTF.

The CDR3 reads CASSYRAGKGEQYF. CDR3 bases: TGTGCCAGCAGTTACAGGGCAGGGAAGGGCGAGCAGTACTTC. The V gene is TRBV6-6, the J gene TRBJ2-7, with D tentatively TRBD1 (5 bases). This CDR3 comprises 14 residues. Germline V lookup: CDR1 MNHNY, CDR2 SVGAGI (reference sequence). Trimming stripped 2 bases from V and 6 bases from J, with 14 bases between.

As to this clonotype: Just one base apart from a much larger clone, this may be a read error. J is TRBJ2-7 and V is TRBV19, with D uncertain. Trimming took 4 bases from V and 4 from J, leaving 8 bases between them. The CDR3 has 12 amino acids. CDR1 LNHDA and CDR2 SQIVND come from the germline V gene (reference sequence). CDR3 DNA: TGTGCCAGTAGTAGCCTAGATTACGAGCAGTACTTC. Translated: CASSSLDYEQYF.